This T cell receptor beta chain was captured by sequencing in a study of blood T cell repertoires in COVID-19. The overall study: COVID-19 samples from acute and convalescent phases originated in the United States, Italy and Spain. PBMCs, B-cell-depleted T cells, or T cells were the source of the cDNA or gDNA that made up the material.

Original data processing: Scientists estimated how many nucleated cells there were by amplifying reference gene primers. Measured with immunoSEQ multiplex PCR; TCRdb has only the in-frame clones, and not every one. V and J calls and clone size are given by that table; D and trimming were obtained from the DNA. The profile shows just under 150,000 clones, 87% of them singletons. The CDR3 runs 16 residues. The germline gives CDR1 SGHVS, CDR2 FQNEAQ. The germline V and J ends were trimmed by 1 base and 8 bases, with 18 bases remaining between them. The V call is TRBV7-8, the J call TRBJ2-1, with a possible D match to TRBD2 (6 bases). Sequenced input: peripheral blood. The sequence derives from a man in his fifties or sixties who had recovered from COVID-19. The CDR3 DNA is TGTGCCAGCAGCTTAGGGGTGGCAGGGAGGAGGGATGAGCAGTTCTTC. Its translation: CASSLGVAGRRDEQFF.